This entry lists 15 T cell receptor beta chains sequenced from one sample in a study of OX40 agonist ivuxolimab in advanced cancers. Library creation used the immunoSEQ multiplex PCR assay. TCRdb re-hosts the immuneACCESS table, in-frame sequences only. Its copies lack some clones; in the studies checked, an unresolved V gene accounts for under half of them, and the cause for the rest is not known. Counted in this sample were roughly 67,000 clones; approximately 87% of them appeared once. Together, the top ten hold 4% to 5% of the sample. The starting material was CD4+ or CD8+ T cells sorted from blood, obtained in a trial of the OX40 agonist ivuxolimab. These receptors were collected from an adult with an advanced solid tumor such as melanoma, head and neck, liver or kidney cancer.

The gene calls are TRBV19 and TRBJ2-7; 7 positions match TRBD1. This CDR3 has 16 amino acids. Germline CDR1 reads LNHDA; CDR2 reads SQIVND (reference sequence). The V and J ends lost 3 bases and 0 bases, in that order; junction bases with no gene match: 8. CDR3 region: CASSILRTGNSYEQYF. CDR3 nucleotide sequence: TGTGCCAGTAGTATTCTACGGACAGGAAACTCCTACGAGCAGTACTTC. The entire variable domain, with the rest obtained from reference TRBV19 and TRBJ2-7, is as follows: DGGITQSPKYLFRKEGQNVTLSCEQNLNHDAMYWYRQDPGQGLRLIYYSQIVNDFQKGDIAEGYSVSREKKESFPLTVTSAQKNPTAFYLCASSILRTGNSYEQYFGPGTRLTVT.

This sequence joins TRBV11-3 and TRBJ1-1; 8 nucleotides match TRBD1. Germline trimming cut 6 bases from V and 2 bases from J; bases unmatched to any gene: 8. Germline V CDR1 and CDR2: SGHNT, YENEEA. The CDR3 sequence is 15 residues long. CDR3 nucleotides: TGTGCCAGCAGGGCTCCGGGACAGGCAAACACTGAAGCTTTCTTT. This codes for CASRAPGQANTEAFF. The whole variable domain, filled in from reference TRBV11-3 and TRBJ1-1, reads EAGVVQSPRYKIIEKKQPVAFWCNPISGHNTLYWYLQNLGQGPELLIRYENEEAVDDSQLPKDRFSAERLKGVDSTLKIQPAELGDSAVYLCASRAPGQANTEAFFGQGTRLTVV.

The chain combines TRBV9 with TRBJ1-2; TRBD1 might be the D (6 bases). V gave up 0 bases and J gave up 1 base, with 10 bases separating them. CDR1 is SGDLS and CDR2 is YYNGEE in the germline V gene. This CDR3 has 15 amino acids. The CDR3 loop is CASSVGTGLNYGYTF. The CDR3, as DNA: TGTGCCAGCAGCGTAGGTACAGGGCTTAACTATGGCTACACCTTC.

The V and J genes are TRBV29-1 and TRBJ1-2, with D tentatively TRBD1 (6 bases). Germline V CDR1 and CDR2: SQVTM, ANQGSEA. Trimming took off 6 bases at V and 4 bases at J, with 12 bases between the two ends. The CDR3 consists of 12 residues. CDR3 sequence: CSVRQAAYGYTF. Here the CDR3 DNA reads TGCAGCGTGAGACAGGCGGCCTATGGCTACACCTTC.

The chain combines TRBV11-2 with TRBJ1-4, with 10 positions matching TRBD1. The junction had 11 bases not matched to a gene; V was cut back by 5 bases and J by 8 bases. This CDR3 is 16 amino acids long. CDR1 SGHAT and CDR2 FQNNGV come from the germline V gene. The CDR3 DNA is TGTGCCAGCAGCCCGCCCGGTGGGACAGGGGTGGAAAAACTGTTTTTT. It specifies CASSPPGGTGVEKLFF. The variable domain in full, with the rest retrieved from reference TRBV11-2 and TRBJ1-4, is EAGVAQSPRYKIIEKRQSVAFWCNPISGHATLYWYQQILGQGPKLLIQFQNNGVVDDSQLPKDRFSAERLKGVDSTLKIQPAKLEDSAVYLCASSPPGGTGVEKLFFGSGTQLSVL.

V usage is TRBV5-1 and J usage is TRBJ2-1; unclear D gene. V lost 4 bases and J lost 0, with 14 bases in between. This CDR3 has 16 amino acids. The germline V gene encodes CDR1 SGHRS and CDR2 YFSETQ. The CDR3 nucleotides read TGCGCCAGCAGCCCACAGTGGCCCAGCTCCTACAATGAGCAGTTCTTC. The encoded protein is CASSPQWPSSYNEQFF.

The chain employs TRBV28 and TRBJ1-2, with D maybe TRBD1 (6 bases). Germline lookup yields CDR1 MDHEN and CDR2 SYDVKM. This CDR3 is built from 12 residues. Between the trimmed V and J ends, which lost 5 bases and 4 bases, there was a span of 8 bases. Here the CDR3 reads CASSRQAYGYTF. The CDR3 DNA reads TGTGCCAGCAGTCGACAGGCCTATGGCTACACCTTC.

V usage is TRBV28 and J usage is TRBJ2-7; D call uncertain. Germline CDR1 reads MDHEN; CDR2 reads SYDVKM. V was cut by 2 bases and J by 0 bases, with 14 bases left in between. The CDR3 loop spans 16 amino acids. CDR3 nucleotide sequence: TGTGCCAGCAGTTTAAGTCAGAGATTAAGCTCCTACGAGCAGTACTTC. Amino acid sequence: CASSLSQRLSSYEQYF.

The genes are TRBV7-2 and TRBJ1-2; D unclear. The CDR3 spans 14 residues. Germline V gene sequence: CDR1 SGHTA, CDR2 FQGNSA. The germline V and J ends were trimmed by 6 bases and 5 bases, with 16 bases remaining between them. The CDR3, as DNA: TGTGCCAGCAGTCCCGAACGTATGAATTATGGCTACACCTTC. Translating gives CASSPERMNYGYTF. The complete variable domain, with remaining parts taken from reference TRBV7-2 and TRBJ1-2, reads GAGVSQSPSNKVTEKGKDVELRCDPISGHTALYWYRQSLGQGLEFLIYFQGNSAPDKSGLPSDRFSAERTGGSVSTLTIQRTQQEDSAVYLCASSPERMNYGYTFGSGTRLTVV.

In DNA form, the CDR3 reads TGTGCCAGCAGCCCGGACAGTCACTCTGGAAACACCATATATTTT. Protein sequence: CASSPDSHSGNTIYF. V usage is TRBV6-4 and J usage is TRBJ1-3; tentatively, D is TRBD1 (6 bases). Germline values: CDR1 MRHNA, CDR2 SNTAGT. Trimming removed 6 bases from V and 0 bases from J, with 12 bases in between. The CDR3 covers 15 residues.

The CDR3 here is CASRVEGTGTDTQYF. Written as DNA, the CDR3 is TGCGCCAGCAGGGTGGAGGGGACTGGCACAGATACGCAGTATTTT. The genes are TRBV5-1 and TRBJ2-3; D is possibly TRBD2 (6 bases). CDR3 length equals 15 residues. The ends were cut back, 5 bases at V and 1 base at J, with 14 bases in the middle. Germline-derived CDR1 and CDR2 are SGHRS and YFSETQ.

V gene TRBV10-3 combines with J gene TRBJ1-2; 8 bases are a match to TRBD1. CDR3 length equals 14 residues. J lost 2 bases, V lost 5 bases, and 4 bases had no gene match. Germline V gene data show CDR1 as ENHRY and CDR2 as SYGVKD. CDR3: CAISKQGENYGYTF. DNA of the CDR3: TGTGCCATCAGTAAACAGGGGGAAAACTATGGCTACACCTTC.

V is TRBV30 and J is TRBJ1-6; the D gene is possibly TRBD1 (5 bases). The CDR3 runs 13 residues. In germline, CDR1 is GTSNPN, CDR2 SVGIG (reference sequence). Trimming cost V 2 bases and J 6 bases, with 8 bases left between them. The CDR3 sequence: CAWSRQFNSPLHF. The CDR3 DNA sequence: TGTGCCTGGAGTAGACAGTTTAATTCACCCCTCCACTTT.

V usage is TRBV10-3 and J usage is TRBJ1-2, with D possibly matching TRBD1 (6 bases). V was pared by 3 bases and J by 7 bases, with 15 bases between. The CDR3 spans 14 residues. CDR1 ENHRY and CDR2 SYGVKD come from the germline V gene. The DNA of the CDR3 is TGTGCCATCAGTGAAGGGGTGGGGGCGCGTGGCTACACCTTC. Translating gives CAISEGVGARGYTF.

The J gene is TRBJ1-1, the V gene TRBV6-1; D is unresolved. The germline V gene encodes CDR1 MNHNS and CDR2 SASEGT. V gave up 8 bases and J gave up 2 bases, with 6 bases separating them. CDR3 length equals 11 residues. The CDR3 here is CASYRNTEAFF. In DNA, the CDR3 is TGTGCCAGCTACAGAAACACTGAAGCTTTCTTT.